This entry features one TCR beta chain sequence. This specimen belongs to a study of blood T cell repertoires in COVID-19. Study in general: Acute and convalescent COVID-19 specimens originated in the United States, Italy and Spain. T cells, B-cell-depleted T cells, or PBMCs provided the cDNA or gDNA that served as material.

The germline CDR1 and CDR2 sequences are PRHDT and FYEKMQ (reference sequence). V was pared by 5 bases and J by 12 bases, with 9 bases of the junction left unmatched. The CDR3 runs 13 residues. The Seattle patients, enrolled during active infection, were followed longitudinally. Under the authors' procedure: It was from reference gene primer amplification that nucleated cell counts were estimated. The data were produced by immunoSEQ multiplex PCR, yet TCRdb's version contains in-frame clones alone and is incomplete. V, J and clone size are taken as reported in that table, and D and trimming were inferred from the DNA itself. The data hold more than 95,000 clones, with approximately 85% observed a single time.

This TCR was sampled from a woman older than 75 with COVID-19, enrolled during active disease. The sequencing sample was made of peripheral blood. The chain is built from TRBV13 and TRBJ2-1; 8 nucleotides align to TRBD2. The CDR3 loop reads CASSQLLRGGQFF. Here the CDR3 DNA reads TGTGCCAGCAGCCAACTTCTCCGGGGGGGGCAGTTCTTC.